The rows below give T cell receptor beta chains drawn from one sample of a study of pediatric ulcerative colitis. Only in-frame clones appear in the TCRdb table, and some are missing; sequencing was by immunoSEQ multiplex PCR. This table holds about 36,000 clones, around four fifths found once. Material: gut tissue. These receptor sequences come from a boy aged 5 to 17 with moderate ulcerative colitis. Both conserved end residues are part of each CDR3. A D gene is named only where the DNA matches it firmly. Clone sizes are given selectively: once, few, many, or a class where the clone is expanded.

CDR3,DNA,D,J,size,V,length
CASSARTSGGGFEQFF,TGTGCCAGCAGCGCACGGACTAGCGGGGGCGGTTTCGAGCAGTTCTTC,TRBD2,TRBJ2-1,NA,TRBV9,16
CAWSVWGNYGYTF,TGTGCCTGGAGTGTCTGGGGGAACTATGGCTACACCTTC,NA,TRBJ1-2,NA,TRBV30,13
CASSPQGAIETQYF,TGCGCCAGCAGCCCTCAGGGGGCGATAGAGACCCAGTACTTC,TRBD1,TRBJ2-5,few,TRBV4-1,14
CASSERREKDEKLFF,TGCGCCAGCAGTGAGAGGAGGGAGAAGGATGAAAAACTGTTTTTT,NA,TRBJ1-4,NA,TRBV10-2,15
CASSLGIVEGFNNYGYTF,TGTGCCAGCAGCTTAGGGATCGTCGAGGGCTTTAATAACTATGGCTACACCTTC,NA,TRBJ1-2,NA,TRBV5-6,18
CASRIPGQGSEKLFF,TGTGCCAGCAGGATACCGGGACAGGGAAGTGAAAAACTGTTTTTT,TRBD1,TRBJ1-4,NA,TRBV2,15
CATVGQGATDTQYF,TGTGCCACCGTCGGACAGGGGGCGACAGATACGCAGTATTTT,TRBD1,TRBJ2-3,NA,TRBV28,14
CASSVRSSNEQFF,TGTGCCAGCAGCGTCAGATCCTCCAATGAGCAGTTCTTC,NA,TRBJ2-1,NA,TRBV27,13
CASSRTGAQETQYF,TGTGCCAGCTCACGGACAGGGGCCCAAGAGACCCAGTACTTC,TRBD1,TRBJ2-5,NA,TRBV18,14
CASSLVYGGTEAFF,TGTGCCAGCAGCTTAGTTTACGGGGGCACTGAAGCTTTCTTT,NA,TRBJ1-1,few,TRBV7-2,14
CASSAGQGASAFF,TGTGCCAGCAGCGCCGGACAGGGTGCCAGCGCTTTCTTT,TRBD1,TRBJ1-1,NA,TRBV7-9,13
CASSPRTVAKNIQYF,TGTGCCAGCAGCCCCCGGACGGTAGCCAAAAACATTCAGTACTTC,NA,TRBJ2-4,NA,TRBV5-4,15
CASILSLTEYNEQFF,TGTGCCAGCATATTGAGTCTGACCGAATACAATGAGCAGTTCTTC,NA,TRBJ2-1,few,TRBV6-1,15
CASNPGVGSEQYF,TGTGCCAGCAACCCGGGGGTCGGAAGCGAGCAGTACTTC,NA,TRBJ2-7,NA,TRBV7-2,13
CASSFVGVGGYTF,TGTGCCAGCAGCTTCGTAGGGGTAGGCGGCTACACCTTC,NA,TRBJ1-2,NA,TRBV5-4,13
CASSQGTGPDNEQFF,TGTGCCAGCAGCCAAGGGACGGGCCCTGACAATGAGCAGTTCTTC,NA,TRBJ2-1,NA,TRBV4-2,15
CSVAGGAPGELFF,TGCAGCGTTGCGGGGGGGGCTCCCGGGGAGCTGTTTTTT,TRBD2,TRBJ2-2,NA,TRBV29-1,13
CASTRDRGLNSPLHF,TGTGCCAGCACCCGCGACAGGGGACTTAATTCACCCCTCCACTTT,TRBD1,TRBJ1-6,NA,TRBV5-4,15
CASSLTGPLNNEQFF,TGCGCCAGCAGCTTGACGGGACCTCTGAACAATGAGCAGTTCTTC,NA,TRBJ2-1,once,TRBV5-1,15
CATKLAGGDEQFF,TGCGCCACCAAACTAGCGGGAGGGGATGAGCAGTTCTTC,TRBD2,TRBJ2-1,NA,TRBV10-2,13
CASSRTSGGSTQYF,TGTGCCAGCAGCCGGACTAGCGGGGGCAGTACGCAGTATTTT,TRBD2,TRBJ2-3,NA,TRBV28,14
CAWDRDGNSPLHF,TGTGCCTGGGACAGGGACGGAAATTCACCCCTCCACTTT,TRBD1,TRBJ1-6,NA,TRBV30,13
CASSSSGSTYEQYF,TGTGCCAGTAGCTCTAGCGGGAGTACCTACGAGCAGTACTTC,TRBD2,TRBJ2-7,few,TRBV19,14
CASSQRQGVTGELFF,TGTGCCAGCAGCCAGAGACAGGGTGTCACCGGGGAGCTGTTTTTT,TRBD1,TRBJ2-2,NA,TRBV28,15
CATTILGSYNEQFF,TGTGCCACAACCATTCTGGGGTCCTACAATGAGCAGTTCTTC,NA,TRBJ2-1,NA,TRBV10-3,14
CASSLAVGGYGYTF,TGCGCCAGCAGCTTGGCCGTAGGGGGCTATGGCTACACCTTC,NA,TRBJ1-2,NA,TRBV5-1,14
CASSEWGQGPYNEQFF,TGTGCCAGCAGTGAATGGGGACAGGGGCCCTACAATGAGCAGTTCTTC,TRBD1,TRBJ2-1,NA,TRBV25-1,16
CASSGDSYEQYF,TGTGCCAGCAGCGGAGACTCCTACGAGCAGTACTTC,NA,TRBJ2-7,NA,TRBV5-4,12
CSVGDGQRTSTQYF,TGCAGCGTTGGGGACGGACAGCGCACAAGTACGCAGTATTTT,NA,TRBJ2-3,NA,TRBV29-1,14
CSVGGAGARRFYGYTF,TGCAGCGTTGGGGGGGCGGGGGCCCGGCGTTTTTATGGCTACACCTTC,NA,TRBJ1-2,NA,TRBV29-1,16
CASSEVRGGFYNEQFF,TGTGCCAGCAGTGAAGTAAGAGGGGGTTTTTACAATGAGCAGTTCTTC,NA,TRBJ2-1,NA,TRBV2,16
CASSGGTSGVLSYEQYF,TGTGCCAGCAGTGGAGGGACTAGCGGGGTTCTTTCCTACGAGCAGTACTTC,TRBD2,TRBJ2-7,NA,TRBV6-1,17
CASSQVGLGGTYNEQFF,TGTGCCAGCAGCCAGGTCGGGTTGGGGGGAACCTACAATGAGCAGTTCTTC,NA,TRBJ2-1,NA,TRBV14,17
CSVEDRPAGLNEQFF,TGCAGCGTTGAAGATCGTCCAGCGGGTCTGAATGAGCAGTTCTTC,NA,TRBJ2-1,NA,TRBV29-1,15
CASSLGSSGSSYNEQFF,TGTGCCAGCAGCTTGGGTTCTAGCGGGAGCTCCTACAATGAGCAGTTCTTC,TRBD2,TRBJ2-1,NA,TRBV5-4,17
CASSTQLSGADTQYF,TGTGCCAGTAGTACTCAACTCTCAGGGGCAGATACGCAGTATTTT,NA,TRBJ2-3,NA,TRBV19,15
CASSIVVGSPLHF,TGTGCCAGTAGTATTGTTGTAGGATCACCCCTCCACTTT,NA,TRBJ1-6,few,TRBV19,13
CASSEGPNQPQHF,TGTGCCAGCAGTGAGGGGCCTAATCAGCCCCAGCATTTT,NA,TRBJ1-5,few,TRBV6-4,13
CASSDRDRGEGGNTIYF,TGTGCCAGCAGCGACCGGGACAGGGGAGAAGGTGGAAACACCATATATTTT,TRBD1,TRBJ1-3,NA,TRBV9,17
CASSPPGAHEGEQFF,TGTGCCAGCTCACCGCCGGGGGCCCACGAGGGTGAGCAGTTCTTC,NA,TRBJ2-1,NA,TRBV18,15
CASTGGDYNSPLHF,TGTGCCAGCACCGGGGGGGACTATAATTCACCCCTCCACTTT,NA,TRBJ1-6,NA,TRBV5-6,14
CASSEYLAGRATQYF,TGTGCCAGCAGTGAATACCTAGCGGGCAGGGCTACGCAGTATTTT,TRBD2,TRBJ2-3,NA,TRBV6-1,15